These 5 T cell receptor beta chains were sequenced from one sample in a study of shared clonotypes between healthy human individuals (dated by TCRdb to about 2020). Libraries came from the immunoSEQ multiplex PCR assay. In TCRdb, the immuneACCESS table is reduced to in-frame sequences with V and J assigned. These tables do not hold every clone; where another copy was compared, an unresolved V gene accounts for under half, and the others remain unexplained. This sample holds roughly 2,500,000 clones; over 85% were observed only once. The ten top clones hold around 0.4% of the sample. The specimen sequenced was naive CD4+ T cells from PBMCs. The cell subset or site label here, explained by the study, means: CD45RA+ positively selected. The origin of the receptors is a man aged 18-30 years in good health. Some clones in this sample may be carry-over from other donors' samples.

The chain has TRBV7-9 and TRBJ2-1; weak D call: TRBD2 (6 bases). Germline CDR1 reads SEHNR; CDR2 reads FQNEAQ (reference sequence). Trimming removed 5 bases at V and 0 bases at J, with 11 bases between. The CDR3 has 15 amino acids. The CDR3 protein is CASSGSGSSYNEQFF. The CDR3 DNA reads TGTGCCAGCAGCGGTAGCGGAAGCTCCTACAATGAGCAGTTCTTC.

This clone is a singleton in its sample. Other DNA variants within this sample encode the same CDR3. The genes are TRBV28 and TRBJ2-5; the match to TRBD2 covers 8 bases. Germline CDR1 reads MDHEN; CDR2 reads SYDVKM. V dropped 6 bases and J dropped 5; count of bases not matched to a gene: 8. CDR3 length equals 14 residues. The CDR3 nucleotides are TGTGCCAGCAGGCCCAGCGGGAGCCGCGAGACCCAGTACTTC. Translation gives CASRPSGSRETQYF.

On this clone: Other DNA sequences in this sample translate to the same CDR3. The chain has TRBV18 and TRBJ1-2; 11 bases align to TRBD1. The CDR3 consists of 14 residues. After removal of 2 bases from V and 7 bases from J, the junction contained 3 bases not matched to a gene. Germline lookup yields CDR1 KGHSH and CDR2 LQKENI. The CDR3 is CASSPGQGAGGYTF. The DNA of the CDR3 is TGTGCCAGCTCACCAGGACAGGGGGCAGGTGGCTACACCTTC.

V usage is TRBV10-3 and J usage is TRBJ1-2; 10 bases are a match to TRBD1. This CDR3 is built from 15 residues. With V trimmed by 7 bases and J by 2 bases, 7 bases remained unmatched. Germline loops: CDR1 ENHRY, CDR2 SYGVKD. CDR3 nucleotide sequence: TGTGCCATCAACGGACAGGGGGTCTCAAACTATGGCTACACCTTC. It translates to CAINGQGVSNYGYTF.

The chain joins TRBV9 to TRBJ2-5, with 9 bases matching TRBD2. Germline lookup yields CDR1 SGDLS and CDR2 YYNGEE. Trimming removed 4 bases from V and 6 bases from J; junction bases left unmatched: 10. CDR3 length equals 15 residues. CDR3 in DNA: TGTGCCAGCAGCTCCACAGTAGCGGGAGATCAGACCCAGTACTTC. It specifies CASSSTVAGDQTQYF.